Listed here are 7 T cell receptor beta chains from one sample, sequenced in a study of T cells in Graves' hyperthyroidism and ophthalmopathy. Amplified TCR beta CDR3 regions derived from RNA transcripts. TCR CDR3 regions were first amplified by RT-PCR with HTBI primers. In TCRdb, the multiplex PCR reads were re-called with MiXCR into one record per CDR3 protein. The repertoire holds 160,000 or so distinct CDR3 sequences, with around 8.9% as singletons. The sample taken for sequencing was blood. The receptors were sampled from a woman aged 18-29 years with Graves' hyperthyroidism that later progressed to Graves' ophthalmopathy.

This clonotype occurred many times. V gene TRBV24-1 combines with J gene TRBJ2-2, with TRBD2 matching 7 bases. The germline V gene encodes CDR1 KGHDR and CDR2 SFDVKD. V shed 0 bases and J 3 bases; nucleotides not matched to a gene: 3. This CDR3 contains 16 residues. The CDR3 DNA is TGTGCCACCAGTGATTTGTTCGCGGGAGACACCGGGGAGCTGTTTTTT. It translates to CATSDLFAGDTGELFF.

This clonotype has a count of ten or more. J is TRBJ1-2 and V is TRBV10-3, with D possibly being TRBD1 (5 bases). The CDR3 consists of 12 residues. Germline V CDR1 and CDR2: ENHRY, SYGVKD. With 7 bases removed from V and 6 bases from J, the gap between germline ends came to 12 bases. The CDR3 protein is CAITQDTNGYTF. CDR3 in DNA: TGTGCCATCACCCAGGACACAAATGGCTACACCTTC.

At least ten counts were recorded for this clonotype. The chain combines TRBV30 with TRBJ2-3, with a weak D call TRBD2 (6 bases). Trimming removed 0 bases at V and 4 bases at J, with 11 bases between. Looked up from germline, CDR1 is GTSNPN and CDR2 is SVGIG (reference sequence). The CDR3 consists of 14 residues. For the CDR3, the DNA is TGTGCCTGGAGTGTACCCGGGAGAGCAGATACGCAGTATTTT. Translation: CAWSVPGRADTQYF.

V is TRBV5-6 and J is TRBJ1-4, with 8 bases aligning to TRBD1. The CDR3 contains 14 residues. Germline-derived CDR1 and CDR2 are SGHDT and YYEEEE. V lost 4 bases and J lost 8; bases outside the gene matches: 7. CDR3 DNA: TGTGCCAGCAGCACGACAGGGGAAGAGGAAAAACTGTTTTTT. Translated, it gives CASSTTGEEEKLFF.

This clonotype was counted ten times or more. CDR3 nucleotides: TGTGCCAGCAGCCAAACAGGGACCAATGAGCAGTTCTTC. It translates to CASSQTGTNEQFF. V gene TRBV27 combines with J gene TRBJ2-1; D possibly corresponds to TRBD1 (6 bases). This CDR3 contains 13 residues. With 6 bases removed from V and 6 bases from J, the gap between germline ends came to 12 bases. Germline V CDR1 and CDR2: MNHEY, SMNVEV (reference sequence).

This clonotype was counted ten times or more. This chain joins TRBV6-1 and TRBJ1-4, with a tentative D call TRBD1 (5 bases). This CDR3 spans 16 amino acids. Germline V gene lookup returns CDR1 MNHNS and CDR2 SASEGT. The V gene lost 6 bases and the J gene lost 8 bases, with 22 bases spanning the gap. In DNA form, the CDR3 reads TGTGCCAGCAGAGGAAGGAATCAGGGAGATTTCGAAAAACTGTTTTTT. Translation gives CASRGRNQGDFEKLFF.

The CDR3 reads CASSLGGGENTGELFF. CDR3 bases: TGTGCCAGCAGCTTGGGGGGGGGAGAGAACACCGGGGAGCTGTTTTTT. The V and J genes are TRBV7-9 and TRBJ2-2, with TRBD2 identical over 7 bases. J was trimmed by 1 base and V by 3 bases; bases with no gene match: 5. CDR1 and CDR2 (germline): SEHNR, FQNEAQ (reference sequence). The CDR3 is 16 residues long.